The entry that follows covers one T cell receptor beta chain sequence. Its antigen is unidentified. The time point denotes: week 11, during vaccination. Topical imiquimod accompanied each vaccine dose, which consisted of 300 ug of mutant IDH1 20-mer peptide. Donors had new WHO grade 3 or 4 IDH1-mutant, ATRX-lost astrocytomas. This sample is part of a study of a mutant IDH1 vaccine in newly diagnosed glioma. About the research overall: Sex distribution of treated patients was roughly 62% male and about 40% female; mean age was about 40 years. Regarding the study as a whole: Vaccine-induced responses were seen in approximately 92% of patients, spanning several MHC alleles. Pseudoprogression seemed unlinked to shifts in top peripheral T cell clonotypes.

The CDR3 consists of 13 residues. The germline gives CDR1 SQVTM, CDR2 ANQGSEA. Between the trimmed V and J ends, which lost 5 bases and 8 bases, there was a span of 16 bases. Sequencing used immunoSEQ multiplex PCR; TCRdb keeps in-frame clones, though not all of them. Counted here are 50,000 to 75,000 clones, 75% to 90% occurring once; the ten biggest clones make up approximately 5.9%. The source of this sequence is a man between 50 and 59 years old with glioma. The sequences come from PBMCs, collected from a glioma patient whose treatment included an IDH1 peptide vaccine. The gene calls are TRBV29-1 and TRBJ2-1, with D perhaps TRBD2 (6 bases). The CDR3 loop reads CSVSSVGLDEQFF. The CDR3 DNA reads as TGCAGCGTTTCTAGCGTGGGTTTGGATGAGCAGTTCTTC.